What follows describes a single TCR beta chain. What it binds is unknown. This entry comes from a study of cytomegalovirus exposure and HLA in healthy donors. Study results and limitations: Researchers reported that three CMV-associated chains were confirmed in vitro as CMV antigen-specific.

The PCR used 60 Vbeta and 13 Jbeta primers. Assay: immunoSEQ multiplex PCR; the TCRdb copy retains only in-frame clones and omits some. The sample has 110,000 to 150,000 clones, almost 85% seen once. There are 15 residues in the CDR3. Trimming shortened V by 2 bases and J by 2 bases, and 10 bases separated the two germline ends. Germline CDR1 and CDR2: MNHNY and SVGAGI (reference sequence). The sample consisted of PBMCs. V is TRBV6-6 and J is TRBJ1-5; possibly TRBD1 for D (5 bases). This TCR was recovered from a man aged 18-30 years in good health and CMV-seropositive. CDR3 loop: CASSYDGRGNQPQHF. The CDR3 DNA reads TGTGCCAGCAGTTACGACGGCAGGGGCAATCAGCCCCAGCATTTT.